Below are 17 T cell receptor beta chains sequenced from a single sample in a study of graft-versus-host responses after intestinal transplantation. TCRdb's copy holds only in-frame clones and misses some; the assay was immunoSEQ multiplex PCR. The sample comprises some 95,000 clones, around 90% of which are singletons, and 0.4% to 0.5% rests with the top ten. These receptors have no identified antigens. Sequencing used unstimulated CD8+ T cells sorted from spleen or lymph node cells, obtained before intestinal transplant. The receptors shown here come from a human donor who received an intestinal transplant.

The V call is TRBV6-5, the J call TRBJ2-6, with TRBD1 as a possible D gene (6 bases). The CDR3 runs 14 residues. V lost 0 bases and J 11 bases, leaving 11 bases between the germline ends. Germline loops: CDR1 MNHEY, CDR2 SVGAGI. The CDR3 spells CASSYSTQGDVLTF. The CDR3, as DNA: TGTGCCAGCAGTTACTCGACACAGGGCGACGTCCTGACTTTC.

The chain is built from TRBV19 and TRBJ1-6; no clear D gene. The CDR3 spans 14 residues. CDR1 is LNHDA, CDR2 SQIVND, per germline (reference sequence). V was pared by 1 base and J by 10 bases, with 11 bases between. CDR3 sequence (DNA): TGTGCCAGTAGTATAGGGGGAGTAGGATCACCCCTCCACTTT. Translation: CASSIGGVGSPLHF. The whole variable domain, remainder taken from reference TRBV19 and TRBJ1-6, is DGGITQSPKYLFRKEGQNVTLSCEQNLNHDAMYWYRQDPGQGLRLIYYSQIVNDFQKGDIAEGYSVSREKKESFPLTVTSAQKNPTAFYLCASSIGGVGSPLHFGNGTRLTVT.

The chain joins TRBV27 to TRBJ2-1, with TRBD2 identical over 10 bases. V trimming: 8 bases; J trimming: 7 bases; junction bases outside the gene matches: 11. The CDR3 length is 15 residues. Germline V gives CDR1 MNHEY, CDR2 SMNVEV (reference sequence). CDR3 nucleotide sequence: TGTGCCAGCGGCCTCCCGGGACTAGCGTGGAATGAGCAGTTCTTC. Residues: CASGLPGLAWNEQFF.

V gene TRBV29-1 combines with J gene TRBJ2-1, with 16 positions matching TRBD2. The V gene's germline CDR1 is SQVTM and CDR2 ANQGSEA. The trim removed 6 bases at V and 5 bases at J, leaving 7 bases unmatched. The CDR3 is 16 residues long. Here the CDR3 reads CSVTGLAGGQDNEQFF. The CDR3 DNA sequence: TGCAGCGTGACGGGACTAGCGGGAGGGCAGGACAATGAGCAGTTCTTC.

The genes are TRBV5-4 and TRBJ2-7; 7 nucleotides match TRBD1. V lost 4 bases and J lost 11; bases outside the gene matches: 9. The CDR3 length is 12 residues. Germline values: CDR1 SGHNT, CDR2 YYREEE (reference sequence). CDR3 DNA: TGTGCCAGCAGCCTCGGGACAGCCGATAAGTACTTC. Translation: CASSLGTADKYF.

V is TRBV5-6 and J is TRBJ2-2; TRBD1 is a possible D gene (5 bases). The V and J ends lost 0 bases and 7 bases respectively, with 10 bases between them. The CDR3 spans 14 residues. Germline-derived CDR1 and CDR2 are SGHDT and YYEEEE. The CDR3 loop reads CASSLGQGNGELFF. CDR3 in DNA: TGTGCCAGCAGCTTGGGGCAGGGAAACGGGGAGCTGTTTTTT.

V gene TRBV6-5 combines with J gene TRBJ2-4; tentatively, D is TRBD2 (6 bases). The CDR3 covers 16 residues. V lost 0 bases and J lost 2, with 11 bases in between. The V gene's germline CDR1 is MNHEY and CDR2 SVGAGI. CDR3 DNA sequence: TGTGCCAGCAGTTACTCCCGGGGGTGGACCAAAAACATTCAGTACTTC. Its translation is CASSYSRGWTKNIQYF.

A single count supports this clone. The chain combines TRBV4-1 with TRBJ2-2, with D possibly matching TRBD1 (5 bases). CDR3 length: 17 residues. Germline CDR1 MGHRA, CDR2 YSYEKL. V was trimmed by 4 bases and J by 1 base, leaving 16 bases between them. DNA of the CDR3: TGCGCCAGCAGCCCCAGGGCTAGGCAGGGGAACACCGGGGAGCTGTTTTTT. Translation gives CASSPRARQGNTGELFF.

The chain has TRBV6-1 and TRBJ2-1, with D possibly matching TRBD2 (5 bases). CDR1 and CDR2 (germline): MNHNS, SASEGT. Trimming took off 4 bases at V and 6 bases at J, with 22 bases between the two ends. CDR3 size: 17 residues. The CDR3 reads CASSGMSGPGVINEQFF. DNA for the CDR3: TGTGCCAGCAGTGGAATGTCGGGCCCCGGGGTGATCAATGAGCAGTTCTTC.

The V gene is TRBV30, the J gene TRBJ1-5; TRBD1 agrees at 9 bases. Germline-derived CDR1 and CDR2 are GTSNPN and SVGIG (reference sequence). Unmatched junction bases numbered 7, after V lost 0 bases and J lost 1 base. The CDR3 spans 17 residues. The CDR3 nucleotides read TGTGCCTGGAGTGTACCGGGACAGGGTAGGAGCAATCAGCCCCAGCATTTT. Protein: CAWSVPGQGRSNQPQHF.

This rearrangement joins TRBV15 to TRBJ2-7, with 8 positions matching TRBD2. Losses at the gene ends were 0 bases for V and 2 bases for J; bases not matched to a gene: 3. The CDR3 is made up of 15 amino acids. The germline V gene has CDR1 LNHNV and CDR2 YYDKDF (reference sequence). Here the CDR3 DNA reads TGTGCCACCAGCAGAGATTCGGGGGGGGCCTACGAGCAGTACTTC. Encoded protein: CATSRDSGGAYEQYF.

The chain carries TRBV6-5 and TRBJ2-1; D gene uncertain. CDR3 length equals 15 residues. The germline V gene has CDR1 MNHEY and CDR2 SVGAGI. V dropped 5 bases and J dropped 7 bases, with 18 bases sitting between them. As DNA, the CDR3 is TGTGCCAGCAGTCGAGAATCCCTTTTGGTTAATGAGCAGTTCTTC. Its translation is CASSRESLLVNEQFF.

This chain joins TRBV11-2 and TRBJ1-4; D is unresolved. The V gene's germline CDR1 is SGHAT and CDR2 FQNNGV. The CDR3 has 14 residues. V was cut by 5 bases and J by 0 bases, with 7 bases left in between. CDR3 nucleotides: TGTGCCAGCAGCGAACACGCAACTAATGAAAAACTGTTTTTT. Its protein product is CASSEHATNEKLFF.

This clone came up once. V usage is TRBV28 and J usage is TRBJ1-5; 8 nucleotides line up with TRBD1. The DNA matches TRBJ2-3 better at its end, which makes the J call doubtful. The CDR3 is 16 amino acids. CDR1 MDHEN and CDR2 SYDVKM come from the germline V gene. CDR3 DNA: TGTGCCAGCAGTGCCCCGGGGTCAGGGGGCCGTCAGCCCCAGTATTTT. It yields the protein CASSAPGSGGRQPQYF.

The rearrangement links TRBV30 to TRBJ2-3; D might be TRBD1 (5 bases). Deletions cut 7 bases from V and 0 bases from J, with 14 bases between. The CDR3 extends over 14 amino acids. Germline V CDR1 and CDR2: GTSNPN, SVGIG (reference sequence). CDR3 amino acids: CAYQTESSTDTQYF. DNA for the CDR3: TGTGCCTACCAGACAGAATCTAGCACAGATACGCAGTATTTT.

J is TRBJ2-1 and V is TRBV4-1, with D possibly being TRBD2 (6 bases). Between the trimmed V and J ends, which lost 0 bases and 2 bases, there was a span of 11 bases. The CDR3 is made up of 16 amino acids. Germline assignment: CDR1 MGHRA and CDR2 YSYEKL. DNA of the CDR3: TGCGCCAGCAGCCAAGAGCTGCAGCGGGCCTACAATGAGCAGTTCTTC. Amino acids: CASSQELQRAYNEQFF.

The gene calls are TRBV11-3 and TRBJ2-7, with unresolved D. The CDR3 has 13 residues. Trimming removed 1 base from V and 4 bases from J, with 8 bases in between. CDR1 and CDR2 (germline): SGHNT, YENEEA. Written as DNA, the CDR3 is TGTGCCAGCAGCTTAGTGAGTGGTTACGAGCAGTACTTC. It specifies CASSLVSGYEQYF.